This T cell receptor beta chain was captured by sequencing in a study of vaccination effects on CD4 cells after COVID-19. In the ViraFEST assay, antigen-specific CD4+ clonotypes were identified by expansion after peptide-pool stimulation. Following culture for 9 to 11 days, CD4+ T cells were isolated. All study participants received two doses of BNT162b2 or mRNA-1273 vaccine. All vaccine recipients tested negative for nucleocapsid antibodies and had never contracted SARS-CoV-2 infection. Clones were read by immunoSEQ multiplex PCR, and TCRdb kept only the in-frame ones, dropping some. The sample lists roughly 70,000 clones; just under 75% were seen once. Deletions cut 2 bases from V and 1 base from J, with 6 bases between. Germline assignment: CDR1 LNHDA and CDR2 SQIVND (reference sequence). This CDR3 has 14 residues. Turning to this clone: Antigen specificity is unknown.

The receptor was derived from a human donor who received a COVID-19 vaccine. The sample here was CD4+ T cells from PBMCs cultured with HCoV-229E spike peptides, taken after COVID-19 vaccination. The J gene is TRBJ1-3, the V gene TRBV19, with D perhaps TRBD1 (5 bases). The CDR3 region has the DNA TGTGCCAGTAGTATAAGGGGTTCTGGAAACACCATATATTTT. Amino acid sequence: CASSIRGSGNTIYF.